This T cell receptor beta chain was recorded in a study of blood T cell repertoires in COVID-19. About the study: Samples came from the United States, Italy and Spain, spanning acute and convalescent COVID-19. Nucleic acid was either cDNA or gDNA, and it came from T cells, B-cell-depleted T cells, or PBMCs.

CDR1 and CDR2 (germline): ENHRY, SYGVKD. The V gene end was trimmed by 10 bases and the J gene end by 7 bases; junction bases not matched to a gene: 5. This CDR3 has 13 residues. Sequenced by immunoSEQ multiplex PCR; TCRdb stores in-frame clones only, minus some. Of 200,000 to 250,000 clones detected, approximately 80% appear once; the ten largest clones hold around 4.7%. The receptor was isolated from a man under 40 with acute COVID-19. The sample comprised PBMCs or T cells enriched from blood (not recorded which). The chain uses TRBV10-3 and TRBJ2-2; 11 bases are a match to TRBD2. The CDR3 DNA is TGTGCCACTAGCGGGGGGAGTGTCGGGGAGCTGTTTTTT. It translates to CATSGGSVGELFF.